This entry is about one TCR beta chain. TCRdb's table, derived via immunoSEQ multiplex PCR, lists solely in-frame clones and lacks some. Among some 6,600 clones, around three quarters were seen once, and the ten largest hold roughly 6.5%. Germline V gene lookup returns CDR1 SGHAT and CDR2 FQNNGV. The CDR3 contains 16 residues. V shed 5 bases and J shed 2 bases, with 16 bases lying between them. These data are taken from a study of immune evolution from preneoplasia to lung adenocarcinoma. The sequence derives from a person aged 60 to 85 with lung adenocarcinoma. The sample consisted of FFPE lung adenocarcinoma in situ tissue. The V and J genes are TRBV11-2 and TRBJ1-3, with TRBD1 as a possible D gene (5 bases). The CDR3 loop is CASSPPRGTTGNTIYF. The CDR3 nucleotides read TGTGCCAGCAGCCCGCCCCGGGGGACGACTGGAAACACCATATATTTT.